This is a list of T cell receptor beta chains from one sample in a study of T-cell memory formation after mild COVID-19. TCRdb fed the 5' RACE reads into MiXCR, producing one record per CDR3 protein. The table has about 130,000 distinct CDR3 sequences, around 6.3% seen once. What was sequenced was PBMCs or a T cell subset sorted from them (not recorded which). The receptors derive from an adult woman who had mild COVID-19 (a few samples of this study predate the infection). Cell type and time point are not known. The conserved cysteine and the conserved F or W are not part of the CDR3 here. Some rows have no size entry. The others give once, few or many, or a class for an expanded clone.

CDR3 protein: ASSPPLRGGETQY
clone size: -
V gene: TRBV4-1

CDR3 protein: ASRSSDRATYEQY
clone size: many
V gene: TRBV5-1

CDR3 protein: SAPQTNYGYT
clone size: few
V gene: TRBV20-1

CDR3 protein: ASRQGGRTEAF
clone size: -
V gene: TRBV5-1

CDR3 protein: SARSRTSQSSYEQY
clone size: -
V gene: TRBV20-1

CDR3 protein: ASSITTDTQY
clone size: many
V gene: TRBV5-1

CDR3 protein: ASSPRPGGSGANVLT
clone size: few
V gene: TRBV18

CDR3 protein: ATSRDSGTTNEKLF
clone size: few
V gene: TRBV15

CDR3 protein: SATRWGETGANVLT
clone size: many
V gene: TRBV20-1

CDR3 protein: ASGLPTAGRAGETQY
clone size: few
V gene: TRBV12-3/TRBV12-4

CDR3 protein: SARDYETGVPYEQY
clone size: -
V gene: TRBV20-1

CDR3 protein: ATSDFEGGKYEQY
clone size: -
V gene: TRBV24-1

CDR3 protein: ASNPSGTGYEQY
clone size: few
V gene: TRBV5-1

CDR3 protein: ASSSNSYEQY
clone size: few
V gene: TRBV18

CDR3 protein: SARRPSGGTYEQY
clone size: many
V gene: TRBV20-1

CDR3 protein: ASSSRSTGQGVRTIY
clone size: few
V gene: TRBV27

CDR3 protein: ASSQSGTGGEDYGYT
clone size: -
V gene: TRBV11-3

CDR3 protein: SVAGGAYGYT
clone size: few
V gene: TRBV29-1

CDR3 protein: ASSQDTDSQY
clone size: many
V gene: TRBV6-2/TRBV6-3

CDR3 protein: ASSLTDIKQF
clone size: many
V gene: TRBV12-3/TRBV12-4

CDR3 protein: ASTPGLAGGLSYNEQF
clone size: few
V gene: TRBV5-1

CDR3 protein: SAPMGGRLNTEAF
clone size: few
V gene: TRBV20-1

CDR3 protein: ASSPRQGRFEKLF
clone size: few
V gene: TRBV7-9

CDR3 protein: ASSSRYEQY
clone size: -
V gene: TRBV7-9

CDR3 protein: ASSFRRDRWTNTGELF
clone size: -
V gene: TRBV7-8

CDR3 protein: ASSVGGTNTEAF
clone size: many
V gene: TRBV9

CDR3 protein: SVKEGTRRYNEQF
clone size: many
V gene: TRBV20-1

CDR3 protein: AIAGTPSYEQY
clone size: many
V gene: TRBV10-3

CDR3 protein: ASSYGGRVGGYT
clone size: many
V gene: TRBV6-2/TRBV6-3

CDR3 protein: ASNERGLSNQPQH
clone size: -
V gene: TRBV12-3/TRBV12-4

CDR3 protein: ASSLVSRVGVSYEQY
clone size: -
V gene: TRBV7-2

CDR3 protein: ASSLTGPPNYGYT
clone size: -
V gene: TRBV7-2

CDR3 protein: ASSLGRWGETQY
clone size: few
V gene: TRBV5-6

CDR3 protein: ASSSWTAPRY
clone size: many
V gene: TRBV7-6

CDR3 protein: ASSFDRDTYNEQF
clone size: many
V gene: TRBV7-2

CDR3 protein: ATSREYSGRGNEQF
clone size: -
V gene: TRBV15

CDR3 protein: AWSGGLSSYEQY
clone size: many
V gene: TRBV30

CDR3 protein: AISEGGSSYEQY
clone size: many
V gene: TRBV10-3

CDR3 protein: ASSHLGASYEQY
clone size: -
V gene: TRBV3-1

CDR3 protein: ASSADRESGYT
clone size: few
V gene: TRBV2

CDR3 protein: ASSKTSGSTDTQY
clone size: few
V gene: TRBV7-9

CDR3 protein: ASSSGLAGVRY
clone size: -
V gene: TRBV5-1

CDR3 protein: ASSTRTVNTEAF
clone size: many
V gene: TRBV5-5

CDR3 protein: ASSYTGTINEQF
clone size: -
V gene: TRBV25-1

CDR3 protein: ASSPARTDTQY
clone size: -
V gene: TRBV7-2

CDR3 protein: ASSLGTLTDTQY
clone size: -
V gene: TRBV5-1

CDR3 protein: ASSFGGMVNEKLF
clone size: -
V gene: TRBV12-3/TRBV12-4

CDR3 protein: ASTLGAYNEQF
clone size: many
V gene: TRBV5-1

CDR3 protein: SATTENGRRAF
clone size: many
V gene: TRBV20-1

CDR3 protein: ASKTTASGSNYEQY
clone size: many
V gene: TRBV5-1

CDR3 protein: ASSLRREPQETQY
clone size: many
V gene: TRBV7-6

CDR3 protein: SARAPTGKSAYNEQF
clone size: -
V gene: TRBV20-1

CDR3 protein: ASIAGSNGYT
clone size: few
V gene: TRBV28

CDR3 protein: ASSVTSGSYNEQF
clone size: -
V gene: TRBV9

CDR3 protein: ASSFLSRNTEAF
clone size: few
V gene: TRBV6-2/TRBV6-3

CDR3 protein: ASSQDPGWGELF
clone size: few
V gene: TRBV3-1

CDR3 protein: SASGLAGVTGELF
clone size: many
V gene: TRBV20-1

CDR3 protein: AISKTSGIDNEQF
clone size: few
V gene: TRBV10-3